A selection of T cell receptor beta chains follows, all from one sample in a study of response to subunit inactivated influenza vaccine. TCRdb itself ran the RT-PCR reads through MiXCR, one entry per CDR3 protein. The data show approximately 730,000 distinct CDR3 sequences, around 14% seen once. The source material was PBMCs from blood, sampled less than 15 days before vaccination. Source of these receptors: a man between 50 and 59 years old who received an inactivated influenza vaccine. The CDR3 runs from the conserved cysteine through the conserved F or W. Each record gives: J gene, clone size, D gene, V gene, CDR3 protein, CDR3 DNA. D genes are given only for firm matches. Not every row has a clone size; where given, it reads once, few, many or a size class.

TRBJ1-6 few TRBD1 TRBV6-5 CASSSKSDRGHNSPLHF TGTGCCAGCAGTTCAAAATCGGACAGGGGGCATAATTCACCCCTCCACTTT
TRBJ2-3 NA TRBD2 TRBV7-2 CASSPWEGDTQYF TGTGCCAGCAGCCCATGGGAGGGAGATACGCAGTATTTT
TRBJ2-3 few NA TRBV12-3/TRBV12-4 CASRMSSTDTQYF TGTGCCAGCAGAATGTCTAGCACAGATACGCAGTATTTT
TRBJ2-3 NA TRBD2 TRBV4-2 CASSPLRRGLAENTDTQYF TGTGCCAGCAGCCCACTCAGGAGGGGACTAGCGGAAAACACAGATACGCAGTATTTT
TRBJ1-6 few NA TRBV30 CAWSVNYNSPLHF TGTGCCTGGAGTGTTAACTATAATTCACCCCTCCACTTT
TRBJ2-3 few NA TRBV20-1 CSASWTINPDTQYF TGCAGTGCTAGCTGGACTATAAACCCAGATACGCAGTATTTT
TRBJ1-6 once TRBD1 TRBV20-1 CSARTGGSSYNSPLHF TGCAGTGCTAGGACAGGGGGCAGCTCCTATAATTCACCCCTCCACTTT
TRBJ2-1 once TRBD2 TRBV7-9 CANSPGLAGEQFF TGTGCCAACAGCCCCGGGTTAGCGGGAGAGCAGTTCTTC
TRBJ2-7 NA TRBD2 TRBV11-2 CASSGGFYSSGGISYEQYF TGTGCCAGCAGCGGGGGTTTCTACTCTAGCGGGGGCATCTCCTACGAGCAGTACTTC
TRBJ2-5 NA NA TRBV20-1 CSARAPTETQYF TGCAGTGCTAGAGCGCCAACGGAGACCCAGTACTTC
TRBJ1-2 many TRBD1 TRBV27 CASSRNRGEKGYTF TGTGCCAGCAGCCGAAACAGGGGCGAGAAGGGCTACACCTTC
TRBJ2-3 few NA TRBV7-8 CASSLGLPTTDTQYF TGTGCCAGCAGCTTAGGTCTACCTACAACAGATACGCAGTATTTT
TRBJ2-1 few NA TRBV28 CANGPYNEQFF TGTGCCAATGGGCCTTACAATGAGCAGTTCTTC
TRBJ2-7 many NA TRBV18 CASSPGGPYEQYF TGTGCCAGCTCACCGGGAGGACCCTACGAGCAGTACTTC
TRBJ2-7 few NA TRBV3-1 CASRGGATYEQYF TGTGCCAGCAGGGGGGGGGCAACCTACGAGCAGTACTTC
TRBJ2-5 few NA TRBV7-2 CASSRQRNQETQYF TGTGCCAGCAGCCGACAGAGGAACCAAGAGACCCAGTACTTC
TRBJ2-1 few TRBD2 TRBV29-1 CSVVAGGFDNEQFF TGCAGCGTCGTAGCGGGAGGGTTCGACAATGAGCAGTTCTTC
TRBJ1-6 few NA TRBV7-6 CASSPTGVGSYNSPLHF TGTGCCAGCAGCCCCACCGGGGTAGGCTCCTATAATTCACCCCTCCACTTT